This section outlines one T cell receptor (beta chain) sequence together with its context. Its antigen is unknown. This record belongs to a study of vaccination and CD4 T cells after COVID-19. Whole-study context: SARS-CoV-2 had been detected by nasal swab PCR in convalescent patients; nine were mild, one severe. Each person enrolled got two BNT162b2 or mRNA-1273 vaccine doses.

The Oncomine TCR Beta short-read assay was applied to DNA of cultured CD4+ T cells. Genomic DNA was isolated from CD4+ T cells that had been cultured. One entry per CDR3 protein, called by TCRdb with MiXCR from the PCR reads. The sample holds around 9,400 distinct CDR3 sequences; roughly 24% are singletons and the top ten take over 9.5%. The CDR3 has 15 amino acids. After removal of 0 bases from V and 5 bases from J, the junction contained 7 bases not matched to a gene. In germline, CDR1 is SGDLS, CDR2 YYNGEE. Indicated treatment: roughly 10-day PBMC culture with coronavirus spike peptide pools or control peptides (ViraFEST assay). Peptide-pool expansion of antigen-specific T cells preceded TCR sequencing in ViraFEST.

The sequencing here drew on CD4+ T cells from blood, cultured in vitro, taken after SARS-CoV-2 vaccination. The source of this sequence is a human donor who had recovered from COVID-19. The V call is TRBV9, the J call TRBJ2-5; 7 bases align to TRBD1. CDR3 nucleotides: TGTGCCAGCAGCGTAGACGGCAGGGGGACGGAGACCCAGTACTTC. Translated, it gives CASSVDGRGTETQYF.